What follows are 12 T cell receptor beta chains derived from one specimen sequenced in a study of T cell responses to AZD1222 COVID-19 vaccine. Profiling relied on immunoSEQ multiplex PCR, and the TCRdb table lists in-frame clones only, not all of them. The repertoire holds tens of thousands of clones, with approximately 88% as singletons. Sample: peripheral blood, taken on day 0 of AZD1222 vaccination. Source of these receptors: an adult in good health.

The V call is TRBV6-5, the J call TRBJ2-7; TRBD1 might be the D (6 bases). CDR3 length: 14 amino acids. Germline CDR1 reads MNHEY; CDR2 reads SVGAGI. Trimming left V 6 bases short and J 2 bases short, with 14 bases between. This CDR3 reads CASRRETGPYEQYF. The CDR3 DNA is TGTGCCAGCAGGCGTGAGACAGGCCCCTACGAGCAGTACTTC.

This rearrangement joins TRBV19 to TRBJ1-1; TRBD1 matches at 7 bases. Losses at the gene ends were 2 bases for V and 4 bases for J; bases not matched to a gene: 7. CDR1 LNHDA and CDR2 SQIVND come from the germline V gene (reference sequence). This CDR3 spans 15 amino acids. The CDR3: CASSIQGGAGTEAFF. CDR3 nucleotide sequence: TGTGCCAGTAGTATACAGGGGGGCGCTGGCACTGAAGCTTTCTTT.

V and J are TRBV19 and TRBJ1-1; D perhaps matches TRBD1 (6 bases). V was shortened by 6 bases and J by 8 bases, with 16 bases between the two germline ends. The germline CDR1 and CDR2 sequences are LNHDA and SQIVND (reference sequence). The CDR3 sequence is 13 residues long. CDR3 protein: CASSRGRGSEAFF. CDR3 nucleotide sequence: TGTGCCAGTAGCCGGGGGCGAGGATCCGAAGCTTTCTTT.

The chain combines TRBV19 with TRBJ1-1; D call uncertain. The CDR3 is 14 residues long. With 6 bases removed from V and 1 base from J, the gap between germline ends came to 12 bases. Germline V gene lookup returns CDR1 LNHDA and CDR2 SQIVND (reference sequence). The CDR3 DNA sequence: TGTGCCAGTAGGGAAAGGGTTTCGAACACTGAAGCTTTCTTT. It specifies CASRERVSNTEAFF.

This rearrangement joins TRBV18 to TRBJ2-3; possible D gene TRBD2, 7 bases. Germline-derived CDR1 and CDR2 are KGHSH and LQKENI. Between the trimmed V and J ends, which lost 10 bases and 1 base, there was a span of 18 bases. The CDR3 loop spans 15 amino acids. In DNA, the CDR3 is TGTGCCACAAAAAGGGGGGGGCCTGGCACAGATACGCAGTATTTT. Translated: CATKRGGPGTDTQYF.

The V and J genes are TRBV7-9 and TRBJ2-1, with 9 bases identical to TRBD2. Germline trimming cut 1 base from V and 3 bases from J; bases unmatched to any gene: 10. The CDR3 consists of 18 residues. The V gene's germline CDR1 is SEHNR and CDR2 FQNEAQ (reference sequence). The CDR3 spells CASSLDLEAGGIYNEQFF. In DNA form, the CDR3 reads TGTGCCAGCAGCTTAGACCTCGAAGCGGGAGGTATCTACAATGAGCAGTTCTTC.

The gene calls are TRBV7-9 and TRBJ1-3, with unresolved D. The CDR3 loop spans 14 amino acids. V lost 4 bases and J 0 bases, leaving 7 bases between the germline ends. Germline V CDR1 and CDR2: SEHNR, FQNEAQ (reference sequence). The CDR3 DNA reads as TGTGCCAGCAGCTCGGTTAACTCTGGAAACACCATATATTTT. This gives the protein CASSSVNSGNTIYF.

This chain joins TRBV12-3 or TRBV12-4 and TRBJ2-2, with TRBD2 as a possible D gene (6 bases). V lost 6 bases to trimming and J lost 4 bases, with 9 bases between them. This CDR3 region has 13 residues. CDR3 DNA sequence: TGTGCCAGCAGCCCGGGAGTCACCGGGGAGCTGTTTTTT. It codes for CASSPGVTGELFF.

The V gene is TRBV21-1, the J gene TRBJ2-2; the DNA was not used to check the table's D call, TRBD1. TRBV21-1 is a recognized pseudogene. This CDR3 contains 23 residues. CDR3 amino acids: CASSEGVKGLIICGDSDPGELFF. CDR3 sequence (DNA): TGTGCCAGCAGCGAAGGGGTAAAAGGACTCATCATCTGTGGGGACAGCGACCCCGGGGAGCTGTTTTTT.

The V and J genes are TRBV9 and TRBJ2-1; 8 nucleotides line up with TRBD2. The CDR3 has 17 amino acids. V lost 0 bases and J lost 5; bases outside the gene matches: 10. Looked up from germline, CDR1 is SGDLS and CDR2 is YYNGEE. CDR3 protein: CASSVGLKREGDNEQFF. CDR3 nucleotide sequence: TGTGCCAGCAGCGTAGGTCTTAAACGGGAGGGGGACAATGAGCAGTTCTTC.

The chain has TRBV2 and TRBJ1-5, with D perhaps TRBD1 (5 bases). V was shortened by 4 bases and J by 1 base, with 17 bases between the two germline ends. The CDR3 is 17 amino acids. The germline gives CDR1 SNHLY, CDR2 FYNNEI. CDR3 DNA sequence: TGTGCCAGCAGTGCCGCGACAGACACTGCGAGCAATCAGCCCCAGCATTTT. Its translation is CASSAATDTASNQPQHF.

The chain links TRBV28 to TRBJ2-1, with 8 bases fitting TRBD2. This CDR3 has 15 residues. V shed 6 bases, J shed 2 bases, and the junction held 6 bases outside the gene matches. CDR1 is MDHEN and CDR2 is SYDVKM in the germline V gene. CDR3 nucleotide sequence: TGTGCCAGCAGGTTAGCGGGATGGGCCTACAATGAGCAGTTCTTC. This sequence encodes CASRLAGWAYNEQFF.